One sample yielded the 32 T cell receptor beta chains listed below, sequenced in a study of blood T cell repertoires in COVID-19. The table came from immunoSEQ multiplex PCR; TCRdb's copy has only in-frame clones and leaves some out. The table has around 230,000 clones, roughly 91% seen once. The material sequenced was PBMCs or T cells enriched from blood (not recorded which). All receptors come from a woman in her 30s with acute COVID-19.

This clone has just one count. Distinct nucleotide sequences in the sample also encode this CDR3. The chain links TRBV9 to TRBJ1-3, with 7 bases that match TRBD1. The length of the CDR3 is 14 residues. Looked up from germline, CDR1 is SGDLS and CDR2 is YYNGEE. V lost 2 bases and J lost 2; bases outside the gene matches: 1. Here the CDR3 reads CASSVGTAGNTIYF. The CDR3 DNA is TGTGCCAGCAGCGTGGGGACAGCTGGAAACACCATATATTTT.

On this clone: Germline is not matched at one junction end, which may reflect a read error. The chain carries TRBV12-5 and TRBJ1-2; no reliable D call. From germline, CDR1 is LGHNT and CDR2 FRNRAP. The CDR3 extends over 10 amino acids. The CDR3 coding sequence is TGCCGGGGAACTAACTATGGCTACACCTTC. This codes for CRGTNYGYTF.

V and J are TRBV7-2 and TRBJ1-2, with a possible D match to TRBD1 (5 bases). Germline V gene sequence: CDR1 SGHTA, CDR2 FQGNSA. V lost 5 bases and J lost 8, with 27 bases in between. This CDR3 comprises 17 residues. The CDR3 DNA is TGTGCCAGCAGCCTAGGGGCGGGACGCTTCTCCACGGGGGGCTACACCTTC. This encodes CASSLGAGRFSTGGYTF.

V is TRBV29-1 and J is TRBJ1-5, with D unresolved. Per germline, CDR1 SQVTM and CDR2 ANQGSEA. This CDR3 contains 15 residues. Trimming took off 5 bases at V and 2 bases at J, with 16 bases between the two ends. This CDR3 is CSVQMEAGGNQPQHF. DNA for the CDR3: TGCAGCGTTCAGATGGAGGCAGGAGGCAATCAGCCCCAGCATTTT.

This clone appeared once. V and J are TRBV4-3 and TRBJ2-7, with 12 bases aligning to TRBD2. This CDR3 spans 14 amino acids. From germline, CDR1 is LGHNA and CDR2 YSLEER. The junction had 5 bases not matched to a gene; V was cut back by 4 bases and J by 7 bases. The CDR3 DNA is TGCGCCAGCAGCCGTAGACTAGCGGGGGATGAGCAGTACTTC. This sequence encodes CASSRRLAGDEQYF.

This clone was recorded once. This chain links TRBV10-3 with TRBJ1-1; a possible D gene is TRBD1 (6 bases). The V gene lost 0 bases and the J gene lost 7 bases, with 15 bases spanning the gap. CDR3 length: 15 amino acids. Germline assignment: CDR1 ENHRY and CDR2 SYGVKD. CDR3 amino acids: CAISESLQGDGEAFF. CDR3 coding DNA: TGTGCCATCAGTGAGTCATTACAGGGAGACGGTGAAGCTTTCTTT.

The chain joins TRBV19 to TRBJ2-7; TRBD1 might be the D (6 bases). The CDR3 has 13 residues. Germline V gene data show CDR1 as LNHDA and CDR2 as SQIVND (reference sequence). The V and J ends lost 7 bases and 3 bases respectively, with 13 bases between them. The CDR3 region has the DNA TGTGCCAGTACCGACCAGGGGAACTACGAGCAGTACTTC. This sequence encodes CASTDQGNYEQYF.

The rearrangement links TRBV7-9 to TRBJ1-2; possibly TRBD1 for D (6 bases). Germline values: CDR1 SEHNR, CDR2 FQNEAQ (reference sequence). V lost 3 bases and J 0 bases, leaving 14 bases between the germline ends. The CDR3 is 16 residues long. The CDR3, as DNA: TGTGCCAGCAGCTTTGGGGGCCCCAGTACTAACTATGGCTACACCTTC. It yields the protein CASSFGGPSTNYGYTF.

The chain couples TRBV9 to TRBJ2-3, with 9 bases lining up with TRBD1. The trim removed 1 base at V and 3 bases at J, leaving 6 bases unmatched. The germline V gene has CDR1 SGDLS and CDR2 YYNGEE. CDR3 length equals 16 residues. CDR3 amino acids: CASSVRRDRGTDTQYF. DNA of the CDR3: TGTGCCAGCAGCGTACGGAGAGACAGGGGGACAGATACGCAGTATTTT.

The chain employs TRBV5-1 and TRBJ2-3; 10 bases match TRBD2. Germline CDR1 SGHRS, CDR2 YFSETQ. This CDR3 has 14 residues. V was pared by 4 bases and J by 4 bases, with 3 bases of the junction left unmatched. CDR3 loop: CASSGSGGADTQYF. The CDR3 DNA reads as TGCGCCAGCAGCGGGAGCGGGGGGGCAGATACGCAGTATTTT.

The rearrangement uses TRBV11-2 and TRBJ1-4; the D gene is possibly TRBD1 (5 bases). In germline, CDR1 is SGHAT, CDR2 FQNNGV. The CDR3 contains 16 residues. Trimming took 3 bases from V and 2 from J, leaving 13 bases between them. CDR3 protein: CASSLGPLGTNEKLFF. Here the CDR3 DNA reads TGTGCCAGCAGCTTGGGGCCCCTTGGGACTAATGAAAAACTGTTTTTT.

The chain links TRBV28 to TRBJ1-3; 7 bases fit TRBD1. The trim removed 6 bases at V and 4 bases at J, leaving 6 bases unmatched. The CDR3 consists of 14 residues. CDR1 is MDHEN, CDR2 SYDVKM, per germline. This CDR3 reads CASRTGTVGNTIYF. In DNA form, the CDR3 reads TGTGCCAGCAGAACCGGGACAGTCGGAAACACCATATATTTT. The whole variable domain, remainder taken from reference TRBV28 and TRBJ1-3, is DVKVTQSSRYLVKRTGEKVFLECVQDMDHENMFWYRQDPGLGLRLIYFSYDVKMKEKGDIPEGYSVSREKKERFSLILESASTNQTSMYLCASRTGTVGNTIYFGEGSWLTVV.

V is TRBV14 and J is TRBJ2-7, with 7 positions matching TRBD1. Germline V gene sequence: CDR1 SGHDN, CDR2 FVKESK. V trimming: 1 base; J trimming: 2 bases; junction bases outside the gene matches: 2. This CDR3 is 14 amino acids long. The CDR3 nucleotides are TGTGCCAGCAGCCAAGGTCAGGGGGCCTACGAGCAGTACTTC. Its protein is CASSQGQGAYEQYF.

V is TRBV7-2 and J is TRBJ2-2, with a tentative D call TRBD1 (5 bases). V was shortened by 5 bases and J by 2 bases, with 9 bases between the two germline ends. The germline CDR1 and CDR2 sequences are SGHTA and FQGNSA. This CDR3 is 14 amino acids long. DNA for the CDR3: TGTGCCAGCAGCCCCGACAGAAACACCGGGGAGCTGTTTTTT. It specifies CASSPDRNTGELFF.

This clone was seen a few times. The CDR3 sequence: CASSESGGGTSAGELFF. CDR3 in DNA: TGCGCCAGCAGTGAGTCGGGCGGGGGGACCTCCGCCGGGGAGCTGTTTTTT. The chain employs TRBV10-1 and TRBJ2-2; 8 positions match TRBD2. Losses at the gene ends were 0 bases for V and 6 bases for J; bases not matched to a gene: 9. Germline V gene data show CDR1 as WNHNN and CDR2 as SYGVQD (reference sequence). The CDR3 runs to 17 residues.

This sequence joins TRBV6-1 and TRBJ2-7, with D hard to call. V was cut by 2 bases and J by 0 bases, with 5 bases left in between. CDR3 length: 13 residues. Germline CDR1 MNHNS, CDR2 SASEGT. For the CDR3, the DNA is TGTGCCAGCAGTGAATGGGCCTCCTACGAGCAGTACTTC. Translated: CASSEWASYEQYF.

This chain links TRBV5-4 with TRBJ2-3; 10 bases align to TRBD2. Per germline, CDR1 SGHNT and CDR2 YYREEE (reference sequence). Trimming took 4 bases from V and 4 from J; bases not matched to a gene: 12. This CDR3 is built from 17 residues. CDR3 sequence reads: CASSMGPSGRNPDTQYF. Written as DNA, the CDR3 is TGTGCCAGCAGCATGGGCCCTAGCGGGAGAAACCCAGATACGCAGTATTTT.

The rearrangement links TRBV27 to TRBJ1-1; possibly TRBD1 for D (5 bases). CDR3 length: 13 amino acids. Trimming took off 3 bases at V and 6 bases at J, with 11 bases between the two ends. CDR1 and CDR2 from the germline V gene are MNHEY and SMNVEV (reference sequence). This chain's CDR3 is CASSFGRASEAFF. In DNA, the CDR3 is TGTGCCAGCAGTTTTGGCAGGGCTTCTGAAGCTTTCTTT.

The chain combines TRBV5-1 with TRBJ2-3; 7 bases fit TRBD2. The CDR3 is 15 residues long. Germline lookup yields CDR1 SGHRS and CDR2 YFSETQ. V lost 4 bases, J lost 4 bases, and 9 bases stayed unmatched. In DNA, the CDR3 is TGCGCCAGCAGCCCCTGGCGGGGAGGGGCAGATACGCAGTATTTT. Its translation: CASSPWRGGADTQYF.

The rearrangement uses TRBV3-1 (or the pseudogene TRBV3-2) and TRBJ2-2, with a weak D call TRBD2 (6 bases). This CDR3 comprises 17 residues. Between the trimmed V and J ends, which lost 4 bases and 5 bases, there was a span of 20 bases. Looked up from germline, CDR1 is LGHDT and CDR2 is YNNKEL (reference sequence). The CDR3 here is CASSPETSLLLTGELFF. Here the CDR3 DNA reads TGTGCCAGCAGCCCGGAGACTAGTTTATTGTTGACCGGGGAGCTGTTTTTT.

The chain couples TRBV19 to TRBJ1-4; D call uncertain. Germline V gene sequence: CDR1 LNHDA, CDR2 SQIVND (reference sequence). Trimming took 3 bases from V and 4 from J, leaving 9 bases between them. The CDR3 has 14 amino acids. CDR3: CASSMLQFNEKLFF. CDR3 bases: TGTGCCAGTAGTATGTTACAGTTTAATGAAAAACTGTTTTTT.

V is TRBV6-5 and J is TRBJ1-1, with a tentative D call TRBD1 (5 bases). The V gene lost 9 bases and the J gene lost 4 bases, with 15 bases spanning the gap. The germline V gene encodes CDR1 MNHEY and CDR2 SVGAGI. The CDR3 spans 13 residues. CDR3 sequence reads: CASASGLLTEAFF. CDR3 coding DNA: TGTGCCAGTGCCTCGGGACTGCTCACTGAAGCTTTCTTT.

This chain links TRBV2 with TRBJ2-5, with D perhaps matching TRBD2 (6 bases). CDR1 is SNHLY, CDR2 FYNNEI, per germline. The V gene lost 6 bases and the J gene lost 5 bases, with 19 bases spanning the gap. CDR3 size: 15 residues. The CDR3 DNA follows: TGTGCCAGCAGCTCCGGGCCCCCGGGGGTGGAGACCCAGTACTTC. Translated: CASSSGPPGVETQYF. Filled out from reference TRBV2 and TRBJ2-5, the complete variable domain reads EPEVTQTPSHQVTQMGQEVILRCVPISNHLYFYWYRQILGQKVEFLVSFYNNEISEKSEIFDDQFSVERPDGSNFTLKIRSTKLEDSAMYFCASSSGPPGVETQYFGPGTRLLVL.

The V call is TRBV7-2, the J call TRBJ1-2, with D unresolved. CDR3 length equals 16 residues. Germline V gives CDR1 SGHTA, CDR2 FQGNSA. With 1 base removed from V and 4 bases from J, the gap between germline ends came to 16 bases. CDR3 loop: CASSLDFFRLSYGYTF. DNA for the CDR3: TGTGCCAGCAGCTTAGACTTCTTCAGGCTGAGCTATGGCTACACCTTC.

The gene calls are TRBV30 and TRBJ1-5; 11 nucleotides agree with TRBD1. V shed 2 bases, J shed 6 bases, and the junction held 6 bases outside the gene matches. Per the germline V gene, CDR1 is GTSNPN and CDR2 is SVGIG (reference sequence). The CDR3 has 15 residues. CDR3 amino acids: CAWSSGQGATQPQHF. The CDR3 bases are TGTGCCTGGAGTTCCGGACAGGGGGCTACTCAGCCCCAGCATTTT.

In this sample, this clone turned up a few times. The rearrangement joins TRBV5-5 to TRBJ2-2; unclear D gene. The CDR3 extends over 12 amino acids. In germline, CDR1 is SGHKS, CDR2 YYEKEE (reference sequence). V dropped 2 bases and J dropped 7 bases, with 6 bases sitting between them. The CDR3 coding sequence is TGTGCCAGCAGCTTACTCGGCGGGGAGCTGTTTTTT. Translating gives CASSLLGGELFF.

The chain has TRBV28 and TRBJ1-4; D is uncertain. The J call may not be correct, given that the DNA end is closer to TRBJ2-2. CDR1 and CDR2 from the germline V gene are MDHEN and SYDVKM. The CDR3 is 12 amino acids. CDR3 region: CASSLLGKELFF. The CDR3 coding sequence is TGTGCCAGCAGTTTACTTGGAAAGGAGCTGTTTTTT.

The chain combines TRBV2 with TRBJ2-2, with D perhaps matching TRBD2 (7 bases). Germline CDR1 is SNHLY and CDR2 is FYNNEI. V was trimmed by 11 bases and J by 5 bases, leaving 27 bases between them. The CDR3 spans 17 residues. The CDR3 loop reads CAVPSMRGGRWTGELFF. The CDR3 DNA reads TGTGCCGTTCCATCCATGAGGGGGGGCCGGTGGACCGGGGAGCTGTTTTTT.

The chain is built from TRBV9 and TRBJ1-1; 8 nucleotides match TRBD1. The CDR3 spans 13 residues. Germline V lookup: CDR1 SGDLS, CDR2 YYNGEE. The ends lost 3 bases at V and 11 bases at J; junction bases unmatched: 9. The CDR3 spells CASSAGTGKSAFF. CDR3 DNA: TGTGCCAGCAGCGCGGGGACAGGAAAAAGCGCTTTCTTT.

V usage is TRBV19 and J usage is TRBJ2-7, with D possibly TRBD1 on 6 matching bases. The CDR3 runs to 14 residues. V was clipped by 3 bases and J by 5 bases, with 14 bases between them. Germline-derived CDR1 and CDR2 are LNHDA and SQIVND (reference sequence). In nucleotides, the CDR3 is TGTGCCAGTAGTATCCCCGGACAGCTCCACGAGCAGTACTTC. It is translated as CASSIPGQLHEQYF.

The V and J genes are TRBV7-9 and TRBJ1-1, with 8 positions matching TRBD1. Germline CDR1 reads SEHNR; CDR2 reads FQNEAQ (reference sequence). CDR3 length equals 14 residues. Unmatched junction bases numbered 9, after V lost 5 bases and J lost 7 bases. CDR3 loop: CASSKNRQGFEAFF. The CDR3 region has the DNA TGTGCCAGCAGCAAAAATAGACAGGGGTTTGAAGCTTTCTTT.

The V and J genes are TRBV5-4 and TRBJ1-2; a possible D gene is TRBD1 (5 bases). Germline V CDR1 and CDR2: SGHNT, YYREEE (reference sequence). Trimming left V 2 bases short and J 2 bases short, with 10 bases between. The CDR3 is made up of 14 amino acids. The CDR3 spells CASSLLTGNYGYTF. The CDR3 region has the DNA TGTGCCAGCAGCTTATTAACAGGCAACTATGGCTACACCTTC. The full variable domain, rest sourced from reference TRBV5-4 and TRBJ1-2, is ETGVTQSPTHLIKTRGQQVTLRCSSQSGHNTVSWYQQALGQGPQFIFQYYREEENGRGNFPPRFSGLQFPNYSSELNVNALELDDSALYLCASSLLTGNYGYTFGSGTRLTVV.